The subject of this entry is one T cell receptor beta chain. Antigen unknown. Via MiXCR, TCRdb re-called the reads, giving one row per CDR3 protein. This table holds approximately 89,000 distinct CDR3 sequences, approximately 32% found once. The entry originates in a study of T cell repertoires in cytomegalovirus infection. Study-wide context: A matching HLA type, together with CMV infection, was signaled by public TCR beta signatures.

The CDR3 is made up of 14 amino acids. Germline values: CDR1 MDHEN, CDR2 SYDVKM. V was trimmed by 4 bases and J by 7 bases, leaving 14 bases between them. Study-wide results and limits: HLA-C-restricted CMV clonotypes gave the most frequent clonotype in two of eight donors. Of the TCR beta families, the public ones yielded a cumulative frequency that identified carriers of CMV plus the relevant HLA.

The chain is built from TRBV28 and TRBJ1-3; possible D gene TRBD1, 6 bases. The source is a human donor in good health (CMV status not recorded). Some clones in this sample may be carry-over from other donors' samples. Sequenced here: CD8+ T cells from cultured PBMCs, sampled from culture after CMV antigen stimulation. The CDR3 region is CASSSRGGGNTIYF. The CDR3 nucleotides read TGTGCCAGCAGTTCACGGGGGGGCGGTAACACCATATATTTT.